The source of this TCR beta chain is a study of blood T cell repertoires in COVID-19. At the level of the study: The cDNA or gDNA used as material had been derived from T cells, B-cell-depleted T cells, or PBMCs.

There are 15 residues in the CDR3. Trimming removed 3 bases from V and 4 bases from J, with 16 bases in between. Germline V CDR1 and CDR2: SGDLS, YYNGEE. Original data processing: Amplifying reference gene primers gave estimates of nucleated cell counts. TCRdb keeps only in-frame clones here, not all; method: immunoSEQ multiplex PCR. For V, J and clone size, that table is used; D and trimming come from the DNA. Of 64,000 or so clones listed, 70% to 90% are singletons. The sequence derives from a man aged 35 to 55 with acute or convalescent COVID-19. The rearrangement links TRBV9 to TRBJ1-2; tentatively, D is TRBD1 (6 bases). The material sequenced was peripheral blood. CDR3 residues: CASSESEGVFYGYTF. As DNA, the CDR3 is TGTGCCAGCAGCGAAAGCGAGGGGGTGTTCTATGGCTACACCTTC.